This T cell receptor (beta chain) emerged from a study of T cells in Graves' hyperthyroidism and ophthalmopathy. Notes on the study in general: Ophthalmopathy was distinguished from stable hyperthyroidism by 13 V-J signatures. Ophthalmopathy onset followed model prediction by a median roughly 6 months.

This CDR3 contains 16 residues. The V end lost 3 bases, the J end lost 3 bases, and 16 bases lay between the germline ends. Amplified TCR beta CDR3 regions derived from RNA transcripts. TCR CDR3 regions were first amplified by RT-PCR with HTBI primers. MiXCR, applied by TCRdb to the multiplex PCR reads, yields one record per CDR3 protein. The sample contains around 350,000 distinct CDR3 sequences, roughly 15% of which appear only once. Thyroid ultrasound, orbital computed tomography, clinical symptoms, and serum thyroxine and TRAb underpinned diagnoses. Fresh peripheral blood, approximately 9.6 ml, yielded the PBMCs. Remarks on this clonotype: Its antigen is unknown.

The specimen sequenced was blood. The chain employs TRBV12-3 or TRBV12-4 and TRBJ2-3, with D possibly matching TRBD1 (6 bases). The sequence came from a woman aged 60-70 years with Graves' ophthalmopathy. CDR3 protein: CASSFFTGWETDTQYF. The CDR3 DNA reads TGTGCCAGCAGTTTCTTTACAGGGTGGGAAACAGATACGCAGTATTTT.